Shown below are 7 T cell receptor beta chains from a single sample sequenced in a study of tumor and adjacent non-tumor tissue in lung cancer. No cell sorting was done before RNA was extracted from the tissue. TCRbeta libraries were built with three rounds of nested PCR, modified from ARM-PCR. In TCRdb, the multiplex PCR reads were re-called with MiXCR into one record per CDR3 protein. The repertoire consists of over 100,000 distinct CDR3 sequences, with more than 60% occurring once and the leading ten covering 37%. The specimen was lung tumor tissue. These receptors were obtained from a woman in her sixties or seventies with non-small cell lung cancer.

This clonotype was detected once. The chain uses TRBV6-1 and TRBJ2-1; TRBD2 matches at 12 bases. Germline V gene data show CDR1 as MNHNS and CDR2 as SASEGT. V lost 11 bases to trimming and J lost 4 bases; unmatched junction nucleotides: 9. The CDR3 covers 15 residues. CDR3 coding DNA: TGTGCCTGCAAAGTGGGACTAGCGGGTTACAATGAGCAGTTCTTC. This codes for CACKVGLAGYNEQFF.

The chain combines TRBV4-1 with TRBJ1-2; D not certain. V was cut by 4 bases and J by 6 bases, with 15 bases left in between. The CDR3 has 14 residues. Germline-derived CDR1 and CDR2 are MGHRA and YSYEKL. The chain's CDR3 is CASSRDMVGNGYTF. The CDR3 DNA sequence: TGCGCCAGCAGCCGCGACATGGTGGGTAATGGCTACACCTTC.

This clonotype was observed a few times. One end of the junction does not line up with germline, which may come from a read error. The chain carries TRBV11-2 and TRBJ1-2, with a possible D match to TRBD1 (5 bases). The length of the CDR3 is 15 residues. Per the germline V gene, CDR1 is SGHAT and CDR2 is FQNNGV. The CDR3 region has the DNA TGTGCCAGCAGCTTGGAGGCGCACGGGGAAAGGGGCTACACCTTT. Its translation is CASSLEAHGERGYTF. Combining the CDR3 with reference TRBV11-2 and TRBJ1-2 gives the whole variable domain EAGVAQSPRYKIIEKRQSVAFWCNPISGHATLYWYQQILGQGPKLLIQFQNNGVVDDSQLPKDRFSAERLKGVDSTLKIQPAKLEDSAVYLCASSLEAHGERGYTFGSGTRLTVV.

For this clonotype: Since the CDR3 does not end with the conserved phenylalanine or tryptophan, this likely comes from a read error. The DNA is left out, because the CDR3 cannot be placed on it with certainty; the CDR3 is given as TCRdb lists it. The rearrangement joins TRBV11-2 to TRBJ2-7; the table's D gene call, TRBD1, was not cross checked with the DNA. The germline V gene encodes CDR1 SGHAT and CDR2 FQNNGV. The CDR3 sequence runs 14 residues, both termini included. The CDR3 here is CAISLSTGTAEQYL.

The chain carries TRBV6-5 and TRBJ2-7; tentative D call: TRBD2 (5 bases). V was pared by 9 bases and J by 6 bases, with 30 bases between. CDR1 is MNHEY, CDR2 SVGAGI, per germline. The CDR3 has 17 residues. The CDR3 region is CASRTTLSATLTCEQYF. The CDR3 DNA follows: TGTGCCAGTCGCACTACACTTAGCGCGACCCTGACCTGCGAGCAGTACTTC.

Comment on this clonotype: A read error is possible here, since a much larger clone lies one base away. The V call is TRBV11-1, the J call TRBJ2-1; D may match TRBD1 or TRBD2 (5 bases each). CDR3 length: 13 amino acids. CDR1 SGHAT and CDR2 FQDESV come from the germline V gene (reference sequence). Trimming removed 6 bases from V and 9 bases from J, with 15 bases in between. CDR3 amino acids: CASRPGPVGEQFF. DNA for the CDR3: TGTGCCAGCAGGCCGGGACCCGTCGGTGAGCAGTTCTTC.

This clonotype was found once. Possible read error: a much larger clone is one base away. The gene calls are TRBV4-3 and TRBJ2-3; D ambiguous. Judging by the DNA end, TRBJ1-5 fits better; the J call may be wrong. The CDR3 totals 16 residues. Germline lookup yields CDR1 LGHNA and CDR2 YSLEER. As DNA, the CDR3 is TGCGCCAGCAGCCAAGGTGCGGGTTATGCCACAGATACGCAGCATTTT. Translation: CASSQGAGYATDTQHF.